Below, 24 T cell receptor beta chains from the same sample are listed, as sequenced in a study of beta chain features in type 1 diabetes (dated by TCRdb to 2016 to 2018). Library prep was done by the immunoSEQ multiplex PCR assay. The High Capacity cDNA Reverse Transcription Kit was used to reverse transcribe all of the isolated RNA, meaning that expressed TCRB transcripts were what got sequenced. Drawn from immuneACCESS, this table holds only the in-frame rearrangements with V and J called that TCRdb kept. Clones are partly lost; checked studies trace under half to an unresolved V gene and leave the rest unexplained. The sample records under 950,000 clones, 17% of which are singletons. 0.02% to 0.03% of the sample is held by the ten biggest clonotypes. Material for sequencing was naive CD4+ T cells from blood. The meaning of the sample's cell subset or site label: true naive CD4+ T cells. Receptor source: a woman aged 18-29 years in good health.

The rearrangement joins TRBV5-1 to TRBJ2-2, with D uncertain. Trimming cost V 4 bases and J 4 bases, with 14 bases left between them. Germline-derived CDR1 and CDR2 are SGHRS and YFSETQ. The CDR3 extends over 15 amino acids. CDR3 loop: CASSASSYSTGELFF. CDR3 nucleotides: TGCGCCAGCAGCGCCAGCAGTTATAGCACCGGGGAGCTGTTTTTT.

There are a few counts of this clone. The chain recombines TRBV10-3 with TRBJ2-7, with a weak D call TRBD2 (6 bases). Deletions cut 11 bases from V and 5 bases from J, with 19 bases between. Germline lookup yields CDR1 ENHRY and CDR2 SYGVKD. CDR3 length: 13 residues. The CDR3 loop reads CALGGGHPDEQYF. DNA of the CDR3: TGTGCCCTGGGGGGAGGCCATCCGGACGAGCAGTACTTC.

The chain joins TRBV5-4 to TRBJ2-4; D could derive from TRBD1 or TRBD2 (5 bases each). CDR1 SGHNT and CDR2 YYREEE come from the germline V gene (reference sequence). The CDR3 loop spans 12 amino acids. With 4 bases removed from V and 14 bases from J, the gap between germline ends came to 16 bases. The CDR3 protein is CASSEGQGVEYF. Written as DNA, the CDR3 is TGTGCCAGCAGCGAGGGCCAGGGAGTCGAGTACTTC. Filled out from reference TRBV5-4 and TRBJ2-4, the complete variable domain reads ETGVTQSPTHLIKTRGQQVTLRCSSQSGHNTVSWYQQALGQGPQFIFQYYREEENGRGNFPPRFSGLQFPNYSSELNVNALELDDSALYLCASSEGQGVEYFGAGTRLSVL.

This clone was counted a few times. The chain joins TRBV4-2 to TRBJ2-7; D remains ambiguous. Germline-derived CDR1 and CDR2 are LGHNA and YNFKEQ. The V end was cut by 2 bases, the J end by 6 bases, with 14 bases between. The CDR3 runs 14 residues. The CDR3 coding sequence is TGTGCCAGCAGCCAACAACGGGCTTCCGTCGAGCAGTACTTC. Translation gives CASSQQRASVEQYF.

This clone was picked up a small number of times. V and J are TRBV9 and TRBJ1-4, with a tentative D call TRBD1 (5 bases). V lost 3 bases and J lost 8, with 20 bases in between. This CDR3 is 16 amino acids long. CDR1 and CDR2 (germline): SGDLS, YYNGEE. CDR3 amino acids: CASSAYRGSRVEKLFF. The CDR3 DNA follows: TGTGCCAGCAGCGCCTATCGTGGGTCCAGGGTAGAAAAACTGTTTTTT.

V usage is TRBV4-1 and J usage is TRBJ1-1, with 12 nucleotides matching TRBD1. The ends lost 1 base at V and 1 base at J; junction bases unmatched: 7. Germline lookup yields CDR1 MGHRA and CDR2 YSYEKL. The CDR3 has 18 residues. CDR3 sequence reads: CASSQVPGQGAGNTEAFF. In nucleotides, the CDR3 is TGCGCCAGCAGCCAAGTCCCGGGACAGGGGGCCGGGAACACTGAAGCTTTCTTT.

The sample holds a few counts of this clone. The chain couples TRBV6-6 to TRBJ2-2, with D unclear. V lost 6 bases and J lost 1, with 9 bases in between. CDR1 is MNHNY and CDR2 is SVGAGI in the germline V gene (reference sequence). The CDR3 is 14 amino acids. The CDR3 protein is CASSHSRNTGELFF. The CDR3 coding sequence is TGTGCCAGCAGCCACAGCCGGAACACCGGGGAGCTGTTTTTT.

There are a few counts of this clone. This chain joins TRBV18 and TRBJ2-3; 9 bases are a match to TRBD1. The junction had 4 bases not matched to a gene; V was cut back by 0 bases and J by 3 bases. This CDR3 contains 16 residues. CDR1 is KGHSH, CDR2 LQKENI, per germline. CDR3 sequence reads: CASSPPLGQGTDTQYF. The CDR3 nucleotides read TGTGCCAGCTCACCACCGTTGGGACAGGGTACAGATACGCAGTATTTT.

The genes are TRBV28 and TRBJ2-5; tentative D call: TRBD2 (7 bases). CDR1 MDHEN and CDR2 SYDVKM come from the germline V gene. CDR3 length: 15 residues. The germline V and J ends were trimmed by 2 bases and 3 bases, with 13 bases remaining between them. DNA of the CDR3: TGTGCCAGCAGTTTACGGGGAGGGGGAAAAGAGACCCAGTACTTC. Translating it yields CASSLRGGGKETQYF.

This clone showed up just a few times. The junction and the germline gene differ at one end; a read error may be behind it. The rearrangement links TRBV13 to TRBJ2-3; 7 bases line up with TRBD1. The germline gives CDR1 PRHDT, CDR2 FYEKMQ (reference sequence). This CDR3 is 16 amino acids long. The CDR3 region has the DNA TGTGCCAGCAGCCTAGGGACAGTTCCTAGCACAGATACGCAGTATTTT. Protein sequence: CASSLGTVPSTDTQYF.

With respect to this clone: Different DNA sequences within this sample yield the same CDR3. The rearrangement joins TRBV28 to TRBJ1-1; 8 nucleotides match TRBD1. The CDR3 spans 14 residues. Germline CDR1 MDHEN, CDR2 SYDVKM. The V segment lost 5 bases and the J segment 1 base; nucleotides outside the gene matches: 3. CDR3 nucleotides: TGTGCCAGCAGTCTAGGACAGGGGAACACTGAAGCTTTCTTT. Protein: CASSLGQGNTEAFF.

This clone was found many times. The chain combines TRBV10-3 with TRBJ2-6; D not resolved. Germline lookup yields CDR1 ENHRY and CDR2 SYGVKD. V was clipped by 2 bases and J by 0 bases, with 11 bases between them. The CDR3 has 17 residues. In nucleotides, the CDR3 is TGTGCCATCAGTGAGACGATTTCAAGCTCTGGGGCCAACGTCCTGACTTTC. Protein product: CAISETISSSGANVLTF.

This chain links TRBV29-1 with TRBJ2-7; 12 bases align to TRBD2. Germline values: CDR1 SQVTM, CDR2 ANQGSEA. Trimming at V came to 8 bases and at J to 3 bases, leaving 8 bases not matched to a gene. The CDR3 consists of 14 residues. CDR3 region: CSPRLAGVSYEQYF. The CDR3 bases are TGCAGCCCGAGACTAGCGGGAGTTAGCTACGAGCAGTACTTC.

This clone was seen a handful of times. The CDR3 sequence: CASSTQGARSEQYF. CDR3 nucleotide sequence: TGTGCCAGCAGCACACAGGGGGCAAGGTCCGAGCAGTACTTC. The chain recombines TRBV7-2 with TRBJ2-7; 9 bases agree with TRBD1. Trimming cost V 5 bases and J 6 bases; bases outside gene matches: 8. Germline-derived CDR1 and CDR2 are SGHTA and FQGNSA. The CDR3 consists of 14 residues.

In DNA, the CDR3 is TGTGCCAGCAGCTCGCTAGCGGCCACAGATACGCAGTATTTT. Translating gives CASSSLAATDTQYF. V gene TRBV11-2 combines with J gene TRBJ2-3; 7 nucleotides line up with TRBD2. In germline, CDR1 is SGHAT, CDR2 FQNNGV. CDR3 length: 14 residues. V was clipped by 4 bases and J by 2 bases; unmatched bases: 3.

A remark on this clone: A much larger clone is a single base away; this may be a read error. The sample contains more than one DNA sequence encoding this CDR3. The chain is built from TRBV7-2 and TRBJ1-1, with D perhaps TRBD1 (6 bases). The CDR3 is 13 amino acids. Germline V gene sequence: CDR1 SGHTA, CDR2 FQGNSA. Trimming pared 5 bases from V and 1 base from J, leaving 8 bases between. The CDR3 protein is CASSATGNTEAFF. As DNA, the CDR3 is TGTGCCAGCAGCGCGACAGGGAACACTGAAGCTTTCTTT.

V usage is TRBV4-3 and J usage is TRBJ2-3; 10 nucleotides align to TRBD2. The V gene's germline CDR1 is LGHNA and CDR2 YSLEER. After removal of 0 bases from V and 2 bases from J, the junction contained 14 bases not matched to a gene. This CDR3 is built from 20 residues. The CDR3 is CASSQDLPSGSHPHTDTQYF. CDR3 nucleotide sequence: TGCGCCAGCAGCCAAGATTTGCCTAGCGGGAGTCATCCCCACACAGATACGCAGTATTTT.

The table lists this clone with a few counts. V and J are TRBV5-6 and TRBJ2-7; D is undetermined. Per germline, CDR1 SGHDT and CDR2 YYEEEE. The ends were cut back, 1 base at V and 2 bases at J, with 16 bases in the middle. The CDR3 is 16 amino acids. CDR3 amino acids: CASSLLDREHTYEQYF. In nucleotides, the CDR3 is TGTGCCAGCAGCTTGTTGGACCGCGAGCATACCTACGAGCAGTACTTC.

A few counts support this clone. V is TRBV7-2 and J is TRBJ1-2; 8 bases align to TRBD1. CDR1 and CDR2 from the germline V gene are SGHTA and FQGNSA. J gave up 7 bases and V 5 bases, and 3 bases lay outside the gene matches. The CDR3 length is 12 residues. CDR3 in amino acids: CASSRDRFGYTF. Written as DNA, the CDR3 is TGTGCCAGCAGCCGGGACAGGTTTGGCTACACCTTC.

The chain uses TRBV13 and TRBJ2-7, with TRBD2 matching over 10 bases. Germline trimming cut 6 bases from V and 3 bases from J; bases unmatched to any gene: 5. CDR1 is PRHDT, CDR2 FYEKMQ, per germline (reference sequence). CDR3 length: 14 amino acids. CDR3 sequence (DNA): TGTGCCAGCAGTCTAACTAGCGGGATCTACGAGCAGTACTTC. Residues: CASSLTSGIYEQYF.

The chain uses TRBV5-1 and TRBJ2-3; D is unresolved. V dropped 4 bases and J dropped 2 bases, with 5 bases sitting between them. The CDR3 loop spans 12 amino acids. Germline-derived CDR1 and CDR2 are SGHRS and YFSETQ. The CDR3, as DNA: TGCGCCAGCAGCCAAAACACAGATACGCAGTATTTT. Its translation: CASSQNTDTQYF.

This clone appeared a few times. The gene calls are TRBV6-6 and TRBJ2-1; 12 bases are a match to TRBD2. V shed 8 bases and J 6 bases; nucleotides not matched to a gene: 8. The V gene's germline CDR1 is MNHNY and CDR2 SVGAGI (reference sequence). The CDR3 has 15 amino acids. The CDR3 reads CASRNGLAGPNEQFF. The CDR3 coding sequence is TGTGCCAGCCGTAACGGACTAGCGGGACCCAATGAGCAGTTCTTC.

The chain joins TRBV7-2 to TRBJ2-5; D is possibly TRBD1 (6 bases). V gave up 5 bases and J gave up 1 base, with 23 bases separating them. The CDR3 is 18 residues long. Germline V lookup: CDR1 SGHTA, CDR2 FQGNSA. The CDR3 DNA reads TGTGCCAGCAGCCCGGGGACAAACAGGGTGAGGGCCCAAGAGACCCAGTACTTC. This sequence encodes CASSPGTNRVRAQETQYF.

Notes on this clone: Within the sample, other DNA sequences also encode this same CDR3. This chain uses TRBV5-1 with TRBJ2-2; D is unresolved. The CDR3 runs to 14 residues. CDR1 and CDR2 from the germline V gene are SGHRS and YFSETQ. V was cut by 0 bases and J by 5 bases, with 8 bases left in between. CDR3: CASSLDGSTGELFF. The CDR3 DNA reads as TGCGCCAGCAGCTTGGATGGTTCTACCGGGGAGCTGTTTTTT.